One and the same sample provided the 30 T cell receptor beta chains below, sequenced in a study of shared clonotypes between healthy human individuals. Generated by immunoSEQ multiplex PCR, the TCRdb table keeps only in-frame clones and is missing some. This repertoire shows around 700,000 clones, about two thirds found once; its top ten account for about 2%. Input material: memory CD4+ T cells sorted from blood. Stated subset: CD45RA-negative fraction. The receptors stem from a woman in her 30s in good health.

This clone was seen more than once but under ten times. The chain uses TRBV27 and TRBJ2-7, with D perhaps TRBD1 or TRBD2 (6 bases each). Trimming left V 3 bases short and J 2 bases short, with 17 bases between. CDR1 is MNHEY and CDR2 is SMNVEV in the germline V gene (reference sequence). There are 16 residues in the CDR3. The CDR3 DNA reads TGTGCCAGCAGTTTGATTGGCGCAGGGGAGGCCTACGAGCAGTACTTC. This encodes CASSLIGAGEAYEQYF.

V is TRBV7-2 and J is TRBJ2-3; D is unresolved. V was pared by 2 bases and J by 0 bases, with 9 bases between. The CDR3 extends over 15 amino acids. CDR1 and CDR2 (germline): SGHTA, FQGNSA. The CDR3: CASSLLGMSTDTQYF. CDR3 in DNA: TGTGCCAGCAGCTTACTAGGGATGAGCACAGATACGCAGTATTTT. The variable domain in full, completed from reference TRBV7-2 and TRBJ2-3, reads GAGVSQSPSNKVTEKGKDVELRCDPISGHTALYWYRQSLGQGLEFLIYFQGNSAPDKSGLPSDRFSAERTGGSVSTLTIQRTQQEDSAVYLCASSLLGMSTDTQYFGPGTRLTVL.

The chain carries TRBV6-5 and TRBJ1-2; D possibly corresponds to TRBD1 (6 bases). V was shortened by 6 bases and J by 5 bases, with 19 bases between the two germline ends. The CDR3 is made up of 15 amino acids. CDR1 is MNHEY, CDR2 SVGAGI, per germline. The CDR3 loop is CASSLLGGRGYGYTF. The DNA for the CDR3 is TGTGCCAGCAGCCTCCTAGGGGGGAGGGGGTATGGCTACACCTTC.

This clone was seen only a few times. The rearrangement uses TRBV5-1 and TRBJ2-5; 8 positions agree with TRBD2. Germline trimming cut 6 bases from V and 8 bases from J; bases unmatched to any gene: 12. This CDR3 is 14 amino acids long. Per germline, CDR1 SGHRS and CDR2 YFSETQ. CDR3 in DNA: TGCGCCAGCAACGAACCGGGACTAGGAGGCACCCAGTACTTC. It specifies CASNEPGLGGTQYF.

The chain couples TRBV5-1 to TRBJ2-7; D is unclear. The CDR3 covers 14 residues. V was clipped by 0 bases and J by 5 bases, with 12 bases between them. CDR1 and CDR2 (germline): SGHRS, YFSETQ. This CDR3 reads CASSLETDANEQYF. Here the CDR3 DNA reads TGCGCCAGCAGCTTGGAGACGGATGCTAACGAGCAGTACTTC.

This rearrangement joins TRBV18 to TRBJ1-3; D not resolved. This CDR3 is 11 amino acids long. Germline V gene sequence: CDR1 KGHSH, CDR2 LQKENI. V was clipped by 6 bases and J by 4 bases, with 4 bases between them. The CDR3 coding sequence is TGTGCCAGCTCCGGGGGAAACACCATATATTTT. It is translated as CASSGGNTIYF.

The table lists this clone with a count of one. The chain links TRBV11-2 to TRBJ1-2; D is possibly TRBD1 (5 bases). The V end lost 4 bases, the J end lost 4 bases, and 10 bases lay between the germline ends. CDR1 and CDR2 (germline): SGHAT, FQNNGV. CDR3 size: 13 residues. For the CDR3, the DNA is TGTGCCAGCAGCTCCTGGGGGTTCTATGGCTACACCTTC. Its protein is CASSSWGFYGYTF.

This clone was counted a few times. The J gene is TRBJ2-2, the V gene TRBV2, with no clear D. Looked up from germline, CDR1 is SNHLY and CDR2 is FYNNEI. The CDR3 is 15 amino acids. V lost 3 bases and J 6 bases, leaving 14 bases between the germline ends. CDR3 loop: CASSDLALTPGELFF. CDR3 DNA sequence: TGTGCCAGCAGTGATTTGGCCCTCACCCCCGGGGAGCTGTTTTTT.

The rearrangement uses TRBV5-4 and TRBJ1-1; a weak D match, TRBD1 (6 bases). This CDR3 spans 16 amino acids. Germline CDR1 reads SGHNT; CDR2 reads YYREEE (reference sequence). The V and J ends lost 0 bases and 0 bases respectively, with 12 bases between them. CDR3 sequence: CASSLASGTLNTEAFF. The CDR3 bases are TGTGCCAGCAGCTTGGCCTCGGGGACATTGAACACTGAAGCTTTCTTT.

CDR3 in amino acids: CASSFSQGRPDTQYF. The DNA for the CDR3 is TGTGCCAGCAGCTTCTCACAGGGTCGGCCAGATACGCAGTATTTT. The J gene is TRBJ2-3, the V gene TRBV7-3, with D possibly matching TRBD1 (6 bases). Germline V gives CDR1 SGHTA, CDR2 FQGTGA. The V and J ends lost 3 bases and 4 bases respectively, with 14 bases between them. This CDR3 comprises 15 residues.

The rearrangement uses TRBV27 and TRBJ2-1; TRBD2 matches at 8 bases. The V and J ends lost 7 bases and 3 bases, in that order; junction bases with no gene match: 8. This CDR3 is built from 15 residues. In germline, CDR1 is MNHEY, CDR2 SMNVEV (reference sequence). CDR3 sequence: CASTLQLADYNEQFF. In nucleotides, the CDR3 is TGTGCCAGCACCCTACAACTAGCGGACTACAATGAGCAGTTCTTC.

The chain employs TRBV28 and TRBJ1-2; D remains ambiguous. Germline assignment: CDR1 MDHEN and CDR2 SYDVKM. The CDR3 runs to 14 residues. V gave up 3 bases and J gave up 8 bases, with 16 bases separating them. The CDR3 nucleotides are TGTGCCAGCAGTTTGCCCGTTCTGGGGTTGGGCTACACCTTC. Its translation: CASSLPVLGLGYTF.

This clone was detected once. This rearrangement joins TRBV9 to TRBJ2-3, with 13 positions matching TRBD2. The CDR3 covers 15 residues. Germline V gene sequence: CDR1 SGDLS, CDR2 YYNGEE. V was clipped by 3 bases and J by 10 bases; unmatched bases: 8. Here the CDR3 DNA reads TGTGCCAGCAGCGCCCCGGGACTAGCGGGAACACCGCAGTATTTT. Amino acids: CASSAPGLAGTPQYF.

This chain links TRBV28 with TRBJ1-2; TRBD1 matches 7 bases. The ends lost 4 bases at V and 0 bases at J; junction bases unmatched: 11. This CDR3 spans 17 amino acids. From germline, CDR1 is MDHEN and CDR2 SYDVKM. The CDR3 region is CASSSVDRFLPNYGYTF. The CDR3 coding sequence is TGTGCCAGCAGTTCCGTGGACAGGTTTCTTCCTAACTATGGCTACACCTTC.

The chain combines TRBV7-2 with TRBJ2-3, with D possibly being TRBD2 (6 bases). The germline V gene has CDR1 SGHTA and CDR2 FQGNSA. This CDR3 is 15 amino acids long. V was trimmed by 5 bases and J by 2 bases, leaving 14 bases between them. The CDR3 sequence is CASSRLGTLTDTQYF. The DNA for the CDR3 is TGTGCCAGCAGCCGTTTGGGGACTCTCACAGATACGCAGTATTTT.

CDR3 in amino acids: CASSQGTAFYEQYF. The CDR3 DNA sequence: TGTGCCAGCAGCCAAGGGACAGCTTTCTACGAGCAGTACTTC. The chain joins TRBV7-8 to TRBJ2-7; 7 nucleotides agree with TRBD1. This CDR3 has 14 amino acids. Germline assignment: CDR1 SGHVS and CDR2 FQNEAQ. V shed 5 bases, J shed 3 bases, and the junction held 7 bases outside the gene matches.

The V call is TRBV7-9, the J call TRBJ2-4; 9 positions agree with TRBD1. The CDR3 totals 12 residues. V shed 5 bases, J shed 12 bases, and the junction held 5 bases outside the gene matches. Germline-derived CDR1 and CDR2 are SEHNR and FQNEAQ (reference sequence). The CDR3 DNA is TGTGCCAGCAGCAAGGACAGGGGAGGTCAGTACTTC. Protein product: CASSKDRGGQYF.

The chain carries TRBV29-1 and TRBJ1-2; D might be TRBD1 (5 bases). Trimming took 4 bases from V and 2 from J, leaving 20 bases between them. Germline V CDR1 and CDR2: SQVTM, ANQGSEA. CDR3 length equals 16 residues. The CDR3: CSVAPRGRGRNYGYTF. Here the CDR3 DNA reads TGCAGCGTTGCTCCCCGGGGGAGGGGCCGGAACTATGGCTACACCTTC.

The chain couples TRBV2 to TRBJ1-2, with TRBD1 identical over 12 bases. Germline assignment: CDR1 SNHLY and CDR2 FYNNEI. The CDR3 is made up of 16 amino acids. The V gene end was trimmed by 6 bases and the J gene end by 2 bases; junction bases not matched to a gene: 7. The CDR3 loop reads CASSTTGQGANYGYTF. DNA for the CDR3: TGTGCCAGCAGCACGACGGGACAGGGGGCGAACTATGGCTACACCTTC.

About this clone itself: One base away lies a much larger clone, so this may be a sequencing read error. The same CDR3 can be traced to other DNA sequences in this sample. The V call is TRBV28, the J call TRBJ1-5, with unresolved D. The CDR3 length is 13 residues. Per the germline V gene, CDR1 is MDHEN and CDR2 is SYDVKM. Trimming took off 1 base at V and 2 bases at J, with 3 bases between the two ends. The chain's CDR3 is CASSLYGNQPQHF. CDR3 bases: TGTGCCAGCAGTTTATATGGCAATCAGCCCCAGCATTTT.

This clone was detected once. The chain joins TRBV2 to TRBJ1-1; TRBD1 agrees at 7 bases. Unmatched junction bases numbered 7, after V lost 5 bases and J lost 4 bases. The length of the CDR3 is 14 residues. The germline gives CDR1 SNHLY, CDR2 FYNNEI. The CDR3 DNA follows: TGTGCCAGCAGTTCGGAGGGGGCGAGCACTGAAGCTTTCTTT. It specifies CASSSEGASTEAFF.

The rearrangement links TRBV7-9 to TRBJ2-3; no clear D. Germline V CDR1 and CDR2: SEHNR, FQNEAQ (reference sequence). This CDR3 is 11 amino acids long. The V end was cut by 4 bases, the J end by 4 bases, with 3 bases between. CDR3 sequence (DNA): TGTGCCAGCAGCTCGTCAGATACGCAGTATTTT. Translating it yields CASSSSDTQYF.

A few counts support this clone. The DNA of the CDR3 is TGTGCCAGCAGCCGGGACAGACCTTACGAGCAGTACTTC. As protein: CASSRDRPYEQYF. The rearrangement uses TRBV11-2 and TRBJ2-7; 7 bases match TRBD1. The CDR3 is made up of 13 amino acids. Trimming took 5 bases from V and 4 from J; bases not matched to a gene: 5. Germline values: CDR1 SGHAT, CDR2 FQNNGV.

The rearrangement uses TRBV5-1 and TRBJ2-3; D call uncertain. This CDR3 contains 13 residues. Trimming took 4 bases from V and 1 from J, leaving 7 bases between them. Germline V gives CDR1 SGHRS, CDR2 YFSETQ. This CDR3 is CASSPYGTDTQYF. The CDR3 DNA follows: TGCGCCAGCAGCCCCTACGGCACAGATACGCAGTATTTT.

The rearrangement uses TRBV7-9 and TRBJ1-4; the D is unclear. The V end lost 7 bases, the J end lost 3 bases, and 12 bases lay between the germline ends. Germline CDR1 and CDR2: SEHNR and FQNEAQ (reference sequence). The CDR3 length is 14 residues. The CDR3, as DNA: TGTGCCAGCATCGAGACTGGGGCTAATGAAAAACTGTTTTTT. Translated, it gives CASIETGANEKLFF.

The V and J genes are TRBV5-1 and TRBJ2-5; D remains ambiguous. This CDR3 has 13 amino acids. Trimming took off 5 bases at V and 1 base at J, with 9 bases between the two ends. Looked up from germline, CDR1 is SGHRS and CDR2 is YFSETQ. CDR3 nucleotide sequence: TGCGCCAGCAGGCCCGGCTTCCAAGAGACCCAGTACTTC. Translated: CASRPGFQETQYF.

A word on this clone: Other DNA sequences in this sample translate to the same CDR3. The rearrangement uses TRBV27 and TRBJ1-5, with D perhaps matching TRBD1 (5 bases). CDR3 size: 14 residues. Between the trimmed V and J ends, which lost 8 bases and 3 bases, there was a span of 14 bases. From germline, CDR1 is MNHEY and CDR2 SMNVEV (reference sequence). The CDR3 nucleotides read TGTGCCAGCCGCCCGGACACCCCCAATCAGCCCCAGCATTTT. This sequence encodes CASRPDTPNQPQHF.

Points on this clone: This CDR3 is also generated by other DNA sequences in the sample. The chain recombines TRBV7-6 with TRBJ2-5, with a weak D call TRBD1 (5 bases). V was trimmed by 2 bases and J by 5 bases, leaving 9 bases between them. CDR3 length: 13 amino acids. Germline CDR1 and CDR2: SGHVS and FNYEAQ. The CDR3 protein is CASSLQGWETQYF. Here the CDR3 DNA reads TGTGCCAGCAGCTTACAGGGTTGGGAGACCCAGTACTTC.

The chain carries TRBV6-6 and TRBJ1-2, with D perhaps matching TRBD1 (5 bases). Germline assignment: CDR1 MNHNY and CDR2 SVGAGI (reference sequence). Trimming took off 6 bases at V and 6 bases at J, with 17 bases between the two ends. The CDR3 loop spans 14 amino acids. The CDR3 sequence: CASSLTVRDDGYTF. The CDR3 region has the DNA TGTGCCAGCAGCCTGACAGTGCGGGACGATGGCTACACCTTC.

This clone was seen only once. V usage is TRBV5-6 and J usage is TRBJ2-3; D remains ambiguous. Germline V gene data show CDR1 as SGHDT and CDR2 as YYEEEE. V gave up 3 bases and J gave up 3 bases, with 8 bases separating them. The CDR3 spans 13 residues. CDR3 amino acids: CASSYLGTDTQYF. In DNA, the CDR3 is TGTGCCAGCAGCTACTTGGGAACAGATACGCAGTATTTT.